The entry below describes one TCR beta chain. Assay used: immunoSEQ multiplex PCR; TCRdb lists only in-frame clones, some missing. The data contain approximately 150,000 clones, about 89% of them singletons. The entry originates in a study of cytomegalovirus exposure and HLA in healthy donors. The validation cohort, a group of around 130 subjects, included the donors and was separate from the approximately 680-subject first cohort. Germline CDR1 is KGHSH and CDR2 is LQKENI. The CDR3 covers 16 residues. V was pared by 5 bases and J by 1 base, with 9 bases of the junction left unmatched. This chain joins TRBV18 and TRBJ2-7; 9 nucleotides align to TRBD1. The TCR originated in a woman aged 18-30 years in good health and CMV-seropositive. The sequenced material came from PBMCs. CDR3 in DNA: TGTGCCAGCTCAGGGACAGGGTTAACAGGATCCTACGAGCAGTACTTC. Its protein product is CASSGTGLTGSYEQYF. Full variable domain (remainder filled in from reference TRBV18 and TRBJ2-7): NAGVMQNPRHLVRRRGQEARLRCSPMKGHSHVYWYRQLPEEGLKFMVYLQKENIIDESGMPKERFSAEFPKEGPSILRIQQVVRGDSAAYFCASSGTGLTGSYEQYFGPGTRLTVT.